One T cell receptor (beta chain) is described in this entry. A much larger clone sits a single nucleotide away, making a read error possible. This entry belongs to a study of molecular identifiers for immune sequencing clone quantification. Sorted cells numbering about 20,000 to 1,000,000, with 10%, 30% or 50% RNA, yielded the naive CD8 libraries. Deletions cut 7 bases from V and 0 bases from J, with 10 bases between. The CDR3 length is 14 residues. Per the germline V gene, CDR1 is SNHLY and CDR2 is FYNNEI. TCRdb reanalysed the PCR reads using MiXCR and keeps one entry per CDR3 protein. The table includes 600,000 to 650,000 distinct CDR3 sequences, about 20% detected once.

The J gene is TRBJ1-5, the V gene TRBV2; no firm D call. This receptor was obtained from a human donor in good health. Some libraries in this study had Jurkat cell RNA spiked in. Sequences were obtained from naive CD8+ T cells from blood, with Jurkat cell RNA spiked in. Regarding subset: FACS-sorted CD8+CD4-CCR7+CD45RA+ naive T cells. CDR3 in amino acids: CASTTEDSNQPQHF. DNA for the CDR3: TGTGCCAGCACCACAGAGGATAGCAATCAGCCCCAGCATTTT. Filled out from reference TRBV2 and TRBJ1-5, the complete variable domain reads EPEVTQTPSHQVTQMGQEVILRCVPISNHLYFYWYRQILGQKVEFLVSFYNNEISEKSEIFDDQFSVERPDGSNFTLKIRSTKLEDSAMYFCASTTEDSNQPQHFGDGTRLSIL.